The clone carrying this T cell receptor (beta chain) appeared many times. This sample stems from a study of regulatory T cells in long-lasting Graves disease. V trimming: 3 bases; J trimming: 4 bases; junction bases outside the gene matches: 9. The CDR3 runs 16 residues. The germline CDR1 and CDR2 sequences are LGHDT and YNNKEL (reference sequence). Time point: newly diagnosed GD, antithyroid drugs for less than 3 months. Researchers made the TCR library from RNA that was extracted from PBMCs. Researchers made TCR beta libraries by using iRepertoire HTBI primers and running Arm-PCR on CDR3 regions. TCRdb passed the multiplex PCR reads through MiXCR, listing each CDR3 protein once. The sample includes 410,000 or so distinct CDR3 sequences, 14% to 15% of them seen just once. The data also belong to a second study, concerning T cells in Graves' hyperthyroidism and ophthalmopathy. From that study: Primed by the HTBI set, a first-round RT-PCR was run on the TCR CDR3.

The TCR was taken from a woman aged 25 to 39 with Graves disease. The V and J genes are TRBV3-1 and TRBJ2-3; 8 nucleotides agree with TRBD2. Source: peripheral blood mononuclear cells (PBMCs), taken at new diagnosis, from a patient treated with antithyroid drugs. This chain's CDR3 is CASSQASGRDADTQYF. For the CDR3, the DNA is TGTGCCAGCAGCCAGGCCAGCGGGAGAGACGCAGATACGCAGTATTTT.